This TCR beta chain was recorded in a study of blood T cell repertoires in COVID-19. Across the study: Researchers got acute and convalescent COVID-19 samples from the United States, Italy and Spain. Sources were T cells, B-cell-depleted T cells, or PBMCs; the material itself was cDNA or gDNA.

Produced via immunoSEQ multiplex PCR; TCRdb's table is partial and in-frame only. The sample includes tens of thousands of clones, approximately 80% of them seen just once. The CDR3 contains 14 residues. Trimming cost V 5 bases and J 7 bases, with 14 bases left between them. Germline-derived CDR1 and CDR2 are KGHSH and LQKENI. The sequence was collected from a man in his sixties with acute or convalescent COVID-19. The V and J genes are TRBV18 and TRBJ1-4, with a tentative D call TRBD1 (6 bases). Sequenced sample: peripheral blood. The CDR3 sequence is CASSSTGFFEKLFF. The CDR3 nucleotides are TGTGCCAGCTCATCGACAGGTTTTTTTGAAAAACTGTTTTTT.